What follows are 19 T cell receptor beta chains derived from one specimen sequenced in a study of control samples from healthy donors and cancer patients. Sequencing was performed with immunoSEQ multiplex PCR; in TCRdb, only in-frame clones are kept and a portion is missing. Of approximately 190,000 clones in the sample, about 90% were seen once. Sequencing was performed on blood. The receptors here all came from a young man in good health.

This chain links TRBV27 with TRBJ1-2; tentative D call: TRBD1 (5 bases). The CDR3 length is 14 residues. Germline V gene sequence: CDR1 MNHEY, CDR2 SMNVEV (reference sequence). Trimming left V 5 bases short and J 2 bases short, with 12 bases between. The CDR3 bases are TGTGCCAGCAGTCCTCTCGACAGAAACTATGGCTACACCTTC. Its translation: CASSPLDRNYGYTF.

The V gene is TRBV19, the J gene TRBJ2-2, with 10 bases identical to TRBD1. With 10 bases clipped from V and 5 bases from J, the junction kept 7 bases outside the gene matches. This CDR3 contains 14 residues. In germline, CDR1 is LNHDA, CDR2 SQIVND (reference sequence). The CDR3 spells CATQPGQGTGELFF. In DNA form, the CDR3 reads TGTGCCACTCAACCGGGACAGGGGACCGGGGAGCTGTTTTTT.

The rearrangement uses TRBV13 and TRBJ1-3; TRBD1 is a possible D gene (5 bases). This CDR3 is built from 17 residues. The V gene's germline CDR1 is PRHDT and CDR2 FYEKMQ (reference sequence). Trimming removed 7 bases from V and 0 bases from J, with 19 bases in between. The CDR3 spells CASNLLGRLDSGNTIYF. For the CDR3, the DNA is TGTGCCAGCAATCTGCTGGGACGCCTGGACTCTGGAAACACCATATATTTT.

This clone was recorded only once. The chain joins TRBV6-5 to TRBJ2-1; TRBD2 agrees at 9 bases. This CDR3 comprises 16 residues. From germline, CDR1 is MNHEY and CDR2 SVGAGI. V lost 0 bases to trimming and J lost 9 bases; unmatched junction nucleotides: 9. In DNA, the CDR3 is TGTGCCAGCAGTTACTCTAGCGGGGGCCCCTTTGGTGAGCAGTTCTTC. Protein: CASSYSSGGPFGEQFF.

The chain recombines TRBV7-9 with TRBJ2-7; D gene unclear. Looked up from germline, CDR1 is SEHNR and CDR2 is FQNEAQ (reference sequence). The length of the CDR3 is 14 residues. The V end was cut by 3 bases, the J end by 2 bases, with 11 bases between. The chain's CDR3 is CASSFPGAAYEQYF. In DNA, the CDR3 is TGTGCCAGCAGCTTCCCAGGTGCCGCCTACGAGCAGTACTTC.

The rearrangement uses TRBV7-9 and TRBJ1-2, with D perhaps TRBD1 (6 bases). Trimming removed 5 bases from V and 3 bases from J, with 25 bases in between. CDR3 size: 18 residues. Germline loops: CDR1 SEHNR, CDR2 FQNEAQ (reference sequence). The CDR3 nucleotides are TGTGCCAGCAGCCCGAATATCGAGGGAGGGGGACGTTACTATGGCTACACCTTC. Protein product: CASSPNIEGGGRYYGYTF.

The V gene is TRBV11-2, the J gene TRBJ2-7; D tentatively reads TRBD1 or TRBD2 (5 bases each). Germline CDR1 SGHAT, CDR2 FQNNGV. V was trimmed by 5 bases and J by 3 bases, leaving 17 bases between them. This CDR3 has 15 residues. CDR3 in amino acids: CASSAGMGEFYEQYF. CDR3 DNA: TGTGCCAGCAGCGCCGGCATGGGGGAGTTCTACGAGCAGTACTTC.

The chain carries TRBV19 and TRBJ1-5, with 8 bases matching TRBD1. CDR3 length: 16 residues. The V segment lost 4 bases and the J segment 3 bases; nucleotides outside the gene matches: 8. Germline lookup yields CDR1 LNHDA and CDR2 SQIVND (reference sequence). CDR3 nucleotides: TGTGCCAGTAGTAGAGGGACAGGTCATAACAATCAGCCCCAGCATTTT. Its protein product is CASSRGTGHNNQPQHF.

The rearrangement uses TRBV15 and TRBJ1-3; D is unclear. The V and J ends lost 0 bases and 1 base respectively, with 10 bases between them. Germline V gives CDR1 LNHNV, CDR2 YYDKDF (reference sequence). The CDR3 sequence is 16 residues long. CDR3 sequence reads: CATSRDHAGSGNTIYF. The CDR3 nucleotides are TGTGCCACCAGCAGAGATCACGCAGGTTCTGGAAACACCATATATTTT.

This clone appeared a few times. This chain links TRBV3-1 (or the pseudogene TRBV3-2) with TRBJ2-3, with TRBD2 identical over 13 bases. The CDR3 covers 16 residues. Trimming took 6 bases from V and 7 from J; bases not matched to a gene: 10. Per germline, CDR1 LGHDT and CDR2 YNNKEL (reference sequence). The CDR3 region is CASSILAGGPQNTQYF. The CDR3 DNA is TGTGCCAGCAGTATACTAGCGGGGGGGCCGCAAAATACGCAGTATTTT.

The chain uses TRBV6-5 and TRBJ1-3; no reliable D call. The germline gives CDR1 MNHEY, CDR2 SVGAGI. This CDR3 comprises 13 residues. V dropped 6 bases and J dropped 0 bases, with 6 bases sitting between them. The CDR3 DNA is TGTGCCAGCAGCACACACTCTGGAAACACCATATATTTT. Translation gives CASSTHSGNTIYF.

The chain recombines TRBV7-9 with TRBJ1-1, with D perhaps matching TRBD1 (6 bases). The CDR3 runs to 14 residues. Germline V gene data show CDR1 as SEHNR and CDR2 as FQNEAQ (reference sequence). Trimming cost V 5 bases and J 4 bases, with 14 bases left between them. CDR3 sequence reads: CASSTTGGRTEAFF. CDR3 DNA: TGTGCCAGCAGCACCACGGGGGGGCGCACTGAAGCTTTCTTT. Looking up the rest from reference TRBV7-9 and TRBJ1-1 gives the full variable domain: DTGVSQNPRHKITKRGQNVTFRCDPISEHNRLYWYRQTLGQGPEFLTYFQNEAQLEKSRLLSDRFSAERPKGSFSTLEIQRTEQGDSAMYLCASSTTGGRTEAFFGQGTRLTVV.

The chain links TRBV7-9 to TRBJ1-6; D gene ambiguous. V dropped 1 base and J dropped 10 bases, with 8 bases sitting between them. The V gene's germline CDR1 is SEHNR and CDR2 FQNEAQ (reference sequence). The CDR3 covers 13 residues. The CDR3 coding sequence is TGTGCCAGCAGCTTAGGGGCCGACTCACCCCTCCACTTT. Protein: CASSLGADSPLHF.

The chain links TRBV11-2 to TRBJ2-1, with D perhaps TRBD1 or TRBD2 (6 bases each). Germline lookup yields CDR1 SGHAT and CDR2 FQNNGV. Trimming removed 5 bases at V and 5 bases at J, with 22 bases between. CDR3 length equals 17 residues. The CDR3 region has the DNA TGTGCCAGCAGCACGCGAAAATCGGGGGCTCTAGACAATGAGCAGTTCTTC. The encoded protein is CASSTRKSGALDNEQFF.

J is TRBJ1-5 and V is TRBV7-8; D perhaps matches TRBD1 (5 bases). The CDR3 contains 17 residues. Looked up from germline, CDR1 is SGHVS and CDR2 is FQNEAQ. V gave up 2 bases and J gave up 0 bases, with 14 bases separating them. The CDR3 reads CASSLKGTEYSNQPQHF. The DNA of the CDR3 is TGTGCCAGCAGCTTAAAGGGGACCGAATATAGCAATCAGCCCCAGCATTTT.

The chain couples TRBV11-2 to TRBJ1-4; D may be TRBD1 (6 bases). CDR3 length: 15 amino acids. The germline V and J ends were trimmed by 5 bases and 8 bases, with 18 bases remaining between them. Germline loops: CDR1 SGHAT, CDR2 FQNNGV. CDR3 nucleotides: TGTGCCAGCAGCGCGAGCAGGGGACGCTCGGAAAAACTGTTTTTT. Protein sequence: CASSASRGRSEKLFF. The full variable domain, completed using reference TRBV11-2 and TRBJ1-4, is EAGVAQSPRYKIIEKRQSVAFWCNPISGHATLYWYQQILGQGPKLLIQFQNNGVVDDSQLPKDRFSAERLKGVDSTLKIQPAKLEDSAVYLCASSASRGRSEKLFFGSGTQLSVL.

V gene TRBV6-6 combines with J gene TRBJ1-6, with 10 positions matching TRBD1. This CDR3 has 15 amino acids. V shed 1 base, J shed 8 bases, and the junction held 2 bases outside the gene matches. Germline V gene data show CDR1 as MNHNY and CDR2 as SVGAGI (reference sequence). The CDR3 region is CASSYFGTGDSPLHF. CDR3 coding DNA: TGTGCCAGCAGTTACTTCGGGACAGGGGATTCACCCCTCCACTTT.

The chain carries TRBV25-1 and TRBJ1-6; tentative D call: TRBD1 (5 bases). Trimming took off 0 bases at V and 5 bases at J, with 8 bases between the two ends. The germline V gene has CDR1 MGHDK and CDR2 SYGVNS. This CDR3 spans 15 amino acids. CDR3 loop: CASSEYRGDNSPLHF. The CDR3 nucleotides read TGTGCCAGCAGTGAATATAGGGGAGATAATTCACCCCTCCACTTT.

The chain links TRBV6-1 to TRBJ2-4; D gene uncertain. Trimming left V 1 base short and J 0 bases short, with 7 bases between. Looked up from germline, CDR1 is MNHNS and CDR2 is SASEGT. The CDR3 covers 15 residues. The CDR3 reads CASSEGTGAKNIQYF. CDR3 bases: TGTGCCAGCAGTGAAGGAACCGGAGCCAAAAACATTCAGTACTTC.